This passage covers 23 T cell receptor beta chains from one sample sequenced in a study of cytomegalovirus exposure and HLA in healthy donors. This PCR relied on a set of 60 Vbeta primers and 13 Jbeta primers. Using immunoSEQ multiplex PCR, the repertoire was profiled, and TCRdb retains in-frame clones only, with some absent. The data show around 210,000 clones, around 78% seen once. The sample taken for sequencing was PBMCs. These receptors were collected from a boy younger than 18 in good health and CMV-seronegative.

As DNA, the CDR3 is TGTGCCAGCAGTGACCATGTCAGGCACTCAATGAACACTGAAGCTTTCTTT. Its translation: CASSDHVRHSMNTEAFF. The chain has TRBV6-1 and TRBJ1-1; D gene unclear. The germline V gene encodes CDR1 MNHNS and CDR2 SASEGT. The ends were cut back, 3 bases at V and 0 bases at J, with 17 bases in the middle. The CDR3 contains 17 residues.

This chain uses TRBV6-5 with TRBJ2-3, with D maybe TRBD2 (6 bases). Between the trimmed V and J ends, which lost 7 bases and 5 bases, there was a span of 16 bases. CDR1 and CDR2 from the germline V gene are MNHEY and SVGAGI. CDR3 length: 14 amino acids. The CDR3 loop is CASTDQSGEDTQYF. In DNA form, the CDR3 reads TGTGCCAGCACCGACCAATCGGGGGAAGATACGCAGTATTTT.

This clone is a singleton in its sample. The chain is built from TRBV18 and TRBJ1-1; D gene uncertain. This CDR3 is 13 amino acids long. V was shortened by 0 bases and J by 6 bases, with 8 bases between the two germline ends. Germline values: CDR1 KGHSH, CDR2 LQKENI. CDR3 region: CASSPPSQSEAFF. CDR3 nucleotides: TGTGCCAGCTCACCACCGTCACAGTCTGAAGCTTTCTTT.

This sequence joins TRBV2 and TRBJ1-2, with no clear D. Germline V gene lookup returns CDR1 SNHLY and CDR2 FYNNEI. The CDR3 totals 14 residues. Trimming pared 6 bases from V and 6 bases from J, leaving 17 bases between. DNA of the CDR3: TGTGCCAGCAGCGTAAGACAAGTAAAGGATGGCTACACCTTC. It translates to CASSVRQVKDGYTF.

The rearrangement joins TRBV28 to TRBJ2-1, with TRBD1 matching over 10 bases. Trimming at V came to 5 bases and at J to 15 bases, leaving 10 bases not matched to a gene. The CDR3 runs to 13 residues. The germline gives CDR1 MDHEN, CDR2 SYDVKM. Here the CDR3 DNA reads TGTGCCAGCAGTGTTCCGGGACAGGGGATTTGGTTCTTC. This gives the protein CASSVPGQGIWFF.

The chain links TRBV7-8 to TRBJ2-5, with TRBD2 matching 8 bases. The CDR3 extends over 17 amino acids. Trimming at V came to 5 bases and at J to 1 base, leaving 12 bases not matched to a gene. Germline values: CDR1 SGHVS, CDR2 FQNEAQ. The CDR3 DNA is TGTGCCAGCAGCCTGATCCTGGTAGCGGGACCCCAAGAGACCCAGTACTTC. Protein product: CASSLILVAGPQETQYF.

This clone occurred once. V usage is TRBV18 and J usage is TRBJ1-3, with a tentative D call TRBD1 (6 bases). The CDR3 has 14 residues. CDR1 is KGHSH, CDR2 LQKENI, per germline. V lost 3 bases and J lost 2, with 8 bases in between. CDR3: CASSPRGAGNTIYF. In nucleotides, the CDR3 is TGTGCCAGCTCACCCAGGGGAGCTGGAAACACCATATATTTT.

This clone was picked up one time. V and J are TRBV5-4 and TRBJ1-5; D might be TRBD1 (5 bases). The germline V gene encodes CDR1 SGHNT and CDR2 YYREEE (reference sequence). Trimming left V 9 bases short and J 3 bases short, with 10 bases between. CDR3 length equals 12 residues. The CDR3 loop is CATGHPNQPQHF. CDR3 bases: TGTGCCACCGGACATCCCAATCAGCCCCAGCATTTT.

The genes are TRBV11-3 and TRBJ2-2; TRBD2 is a possible D gene (5 bases). The CDR3 totals 17 residues. The V gene lost 5 bases and the J gene lost 2 bases, with 18 bases spanning the gap. CDR1 is SGHNT and CDR2 is YENEEA in the germline V gene. The CDR3: CASSTRLSAANTGELFF. CDR3 nucleotides: TGTGCCAGCAGCACTAGGCTATCGGCAGCTAACACCGGGGAGCTGTTTTTT. Full variable domain (rest looked up from reference TRBV11-3 and TRBJ2-2): EAGVVQSPRYKIIEKKQPVAFWCNPISGHNTLYWYLQNLGQGPELLIRYENEEAVDDSQLPKDRFSAERLKGVDSTLKIQPAELGDSAVYLCASSTRLSAANTGELFFGEGSRLTVL.

This rearrangement joins TRBV5-1 to TRBJ1-2; TRBD1 might be the D (5 bases). V lost 2 bases and J lost 4, with 12 bases in between. CDR1 SGHRS and CDR2 YFSETQ come from the germline V gene. The CDR3 runs 14 residues. Here the CDR3 DNA reads TGCGCCAGCAGCTTAGGGCAGGGTGTCTATGGCTACACCTTC. It specifies CASSLGQGVYGYTF.

The gene calls are TRBV30 and TRBJ2-7, with 8 bases matching TRBD1. Germline lookup yields CDR1 GTSNPN and CDR2 SVGIG (reference sequence). With V trimmed by 4 bases and J by 2 bases, 4 bases remained unmatched. This CDR3 spans 13 amino acids. CDR3 nucleotides: TGTGCCTGGAATGTGGGACAGGCCTACGAGCAGTACTTC. Its protein is CAWNVGQAYEQYF. The full variable domain, in which reference TRBV30 and TRBJ2-7 provide the parts outside the CDR3, is SQTIHQWPATLVQPVGSPLSLECTVEGTSNPNLYWYRQAAGRGLQLLFYSVGIGQISSEVPQNLSASRPQDRQFILSSKKLLLSDSGFYLCAWNVGQAYEQYFGPGTRLTVT.

This CDR3 is CASSLVPLAIAGMGIAGELFF. The CDR3 coding sequence is TGTGCCAGCAGCTTAGTTCCATTGGCTATAGCGGGGATGGGAATCGCCGGGGAGCTGTTTTTT. V usage is TRBV7-6 and J usage is TRBJ2-2, with 8 bases matching TRBD2. The CDR3 sequence is 21 residues long. Germline assignment: CDR1 SGHVS and CDR2 FNYEAQ. V shed 1 base and J 6 bases; nucleotides not matched to a gene: 22.

The chain combines TRBV19 with TRBJ2-7; 7 bases map to TRBD2. Germline V gene sequence: CDR1 LNHDA, CDR2 SQIVND (reference sequence). The junction had 5 bases not matched to a gene; V was cut back by 4 bases and J by 2 bases. This CDR3 comprises 14 residues. The CDR3 DNA sequence: TGTGCCAGTAGTACCCAGCGGGGAACCTACGAGCAGTACTTC. Protein sequence: CASSTQRGTYEQYF.

V usage is TRBV23-1 and J usage is TRBJ2-7; TRBD1 agrees at 9 bases. TRBV23-1 is an open reading frame, and its role is uncertain. V dropped 6 bases and J dropped 0; count of bases not matched to a gene: 3. This CDR3 region has 14 residues. CDR3 loop: CASSQDRGSYEQYF. The CDR3, as DNA: TGCGCCAGCAGCCAGGACAGGGGCTCCTACGAGCAGTACTTC.

This chain uses TRBV7-9 with TRBJ1-5; D might be TRBD1 (5 bases). The V and J ends lost 1 base and 0 bases respectively, with 16 bases between them. The CDR3 totals 18 residues. Germline lookup yields CDR1 SEHNR and CDR2 FQNEAQ (reference sequence). The CDR3 DNA sequence: TGTGCCAGCAGCTTAGAGGGGCAGGGTCCGTATAGCAATCAGCCCCAGCATTTT. Translating it yields CASSLEGQGPYSNQPQHF.

Turning to this clone: Other DNA sequences in the sample encode the same CDR3. The CDR3 nucleotides are TGCGCCAGCAGCCTAGGACTAGCGGGGTCGTACAATGAGCAGTTCTTC. Encoded protein: CASSLGLAGSYNEQFF. This sequence joins TRBV5-1 and TRBJ2-1, with 12 bases aligning to TRBD2. V was clipped by 4 bases and J by 4 bases; unmatched bases: 6. The CDR3 is 16 residues long. Looked up from germline, CDR1 is SGHRS and CDR2 is YFSETQ.

V and J are TRBV18 and TRBJ1-2; D uncertain. The V end was cut by 3 bases, the J end by 1 base, with 9 bases between. The CDR3 sequence is 14 residues long. Germline CDR1 is KGHSH and CDR2 is LQKENI. CDR3 amino acids: CASSPGQNNYGYTF. CDR3 coding DNA: TGTGCCAGCTCACCTGGGCAGAATAACTATGGCTACACCTTC.

The chain has TRBV9 and TRBJ2-7, with 13 bases lining up with TRBD2. The ends lost 3 bases at V and 5 bases at J; junction bases unmatched: 2. CDR1 is SGDLS, CDR2 YYNGEE, per germline. This CDR3 is 14 amino acids long. CDR3 sequence: CASSGTSGSHEQYF. In nucleotides, the CDR3 is TGTGCCAGCAGCGGGACTAGCGGGAGCCACGAGCAGTACTTC.

The V and J genes are TRBV6-6 and TRBJ2-7; D is uncertain. Germline V gene lookup returns CDR1 MNHNY and CDR2 SVGAGI (reference sequence). The ends were cut back, 6 bases at V and 1 base at J, with 10 bases in the middle. This CDR3 is 13 amino acids long. CDR3 in amino acids: CASSLSKSYEQYF. The CDR3 DNA reads TGTGCCAGCAGCCTGAGCAAGTCCTACGAGCAGTACTTC.

This clone appeared once. The V and J genes are TRBV2 and TRBJ2-3, with 9 bases matching TRBD2. The V and J ends lost 4 bases and 4 bases, in that order; junction bases with no gene match: 6. This CDR3 region has 15 residues. CDR1 is SNHLY and CDR2 is FYNNEI in the germline V gene. The DNA for the CDR3 is TGTGCCAGCAGTGCTGCGGGAGGGGTGGCAGATACGCAGTATTTT. Translated: CASSAAGGVADTQYF. The full variable domain, with the rest looked up from reference TRBV2 and TRBJ2-3, is EPEVTQTPSHQVTQMGQEVILRCVPISNHLYFYWYRQILGQKVEFLVSFYNNEISEKSEIFDDQFSVERPDGSNFTLKIRSTKLEDSAMYFCASSAAGGVADTQYFGPGTRLTVL.

The chain links TRBV7-9 to TRBJ1-3; D is unclear. The V gene lost 4 bases and the J gene lost 0 bases, with 10 bases spanning the gap. Germline CDR1 SEHNR, CDR2 FQNEAQ (reference sequence). This CDR3 comprises 15 residues. The CDR3 loop reads CASSSYQDSGNTIYF. The CDR3 nucleotides read TGTGCCAGCAGCTCATACCAGGACTCTGGAAACACCATATATTTT.

This clone was detected only a few times. The chain couples TRBV7-2 to TRBJ1-1; D is unclear. CDR1 SGHTA and CDR2 FQGNSA come from the germline V gene. V was shortened by 1 base and J by 1 base, with 7 bases between the two germline ends. This CDR3 spans 14 amino acids. In DNA, the CDR3 is TGTGCCAGCAGCTTAGTGGCCGAGAACACTGAAGCTTTCTTT. Protein sequence: CASSLVAENTEAFF.

The CDR3 DNA follows: TGTGCCAGCAGCTTAGGCGGGGTGGGGAGTTCACCCCTCCACTTT. Protein sequence: CASSLGGVGSSPLHF. The chain links TRBV11-3 to TRBJ1-6; no reliable D call. CDR1 SGHNT and CDR2 YENEEA come from the germline V gene. Trimming removed 1 base at V and 9 bases at J, with 13 bases between. This CDR3 spans 15 amino acids.